Below, 19 T cell receptor beta chains from the same sample are listed, as sequenced in a study of beta chain features in type 1 diabetes. Reverse transcribing all isolated RNA meant expressed TCRB transcripts were sequenced. Data came from immunoSEQ multiplex PCR; TCRdb stores just in-frame clones and leaves some out. The sample contains 110,000 to 150,000 clones, approximately 9.2% of which appear only once. Material for sequencing was central memory CD4+ T cells from blood. Receptors were obtained from a man aged 18 to 30 in good health.

This clone was seen a few times. This same CDR3 is encoded by further DNA sequences in the sample. This chain links TRBV5-4 with TRBJ2-3, with no clear D. CDR3 length: 13 residues. Trimming took off 0 bases at V and 2 bases at J, with 4 bases between the two ends. CDR1 and CDR2 from the germline V gene are SGHNT and YYREEE (reference sequence). The CDR3 DNA follows: TGTGCCAGCAGCTTGGGAGCCACAGATACGCAGTATTTT. It codes for CASSLGATDTQYF. The entire variable domain, with the rest obtained from reference TRBV5-4 and TRBJ2-3, is as follows: ETGVTQSPTHLIKTRGQQVTLRCSSQSGHNTVSWYQQALGQGPQFIFQYYREEENGRGNFPPRFSGLQFPNYSSELNVNALELDDSALYLCASSLGATDTQYFGPGTRLTVL.

The CDR3 nucleotides are TGTGCCAGCAGCGGGACAGAAATCATCTACGAGCAGTACTTC. It codes for CASSGTEIIYEQYF. The J gene is TRBJ2-7, the V gene TRBV5-5, with 7 nucleotides matching TRBD1. J gave up 3 bases and V 4 bases, and 7 bases lay outside the gene matches. The CDR3 loop spans 14 amino acids. Germline V gene lookup returns CDR1 SGHKS and CDR2 YYEKEE (reference sequence).

This chain joins TRBV15 and TRBJ1-1, with TRBD1 identical over 8 bases. Germline loops: CDR1 LNHNV, CDR2 YYDKDF (reference sequence). CDR3 length equals 12 residues. V lost 1 base, J lost 10 bases, and 2 bases stayed unmatched. Written as DNA, the CDR3 is TGTGCCACCAGCAGAGTGCAGGGGGCAGCTTTCTTT. Residues: CATSRVQGAAFF.

This clone was counted a few times. This sequence joins TRBV5-1 and TRBJ2-1; 9 bases match TRBD1. Germline-derived CDR1 and CDR2 are SGHRS and YFSETQ. The CDR3 contains 15 residues. V shed 4 bases and J 0 bases; nucleotides not matched to a gene: 2. CDR3 loop: CASSPGQGSYNEQFF. The CDR3 DNA reads TGCGCCAGCAGCCCGGGACAGGGCTCCTACAATGAGCAGTTCTTC.

The chain's CDR3 is CASSSGLVNTGELFF. The CDR3 DNA reads as TGTGCCAGCAGCTCGGGACTAGTTAACACCGGGGAGCTGTTTTTT. The chain has TRBV7-2 and TRBJ2-2, with TRBD2 identical over 8 bases. This CDR3 is 15 amino acids long. V gave up 4 bases and J gave up 2 bases; unmatched junction bases: 3. From germline, CDR1 is SGHTA and CDR2 FQGNSA. The full variable domain, completed using reference TRBV7-2 and TRBJ2-2, is GAGVSQSPSNKVTEKGKDVELRCDPISGHTALYWYRQSLGQGLEFLIYFQGNSAPDKSGLPSDRFSAERTGGSVSTLTIQRTQQEDSAVYLCASSSGLVNTGELFFGEGSRLTVL.

A few counts support this clone. This chain connects TRBV14 to TRBJ1-5; weak D call: TRBD1 (5 bases). The germline CDR1 and CDR2 sequences are SGHDN and FVKESK. The V end lost 3 bases, the J end lost 6 bases, and 12 bases lay between the germline ends. The CDR3 is made up of 14 amino acids. The CDR3 coding sequence is TGTGCCAGCAGCCAGACTGGGGCTGGTCAGCCCCAGCATTTT. This sequence encodes CASSQTGAGQPQHF.

The gene calls are TRBV5-4 and TRBJ2-2; D remains ambiguous. Trimming cost V 4 bases and J 6 bases, with 10 bases left between them. The CDR3 extends over 13 amino acids. Germline V lookup: CDR1 SGHNT, CDR2 YYREEE (reference sequence). The CDR3 here is CASSQAKSGELFF. In nucleotides, the CDR3 is TGTGCCAGCAGCCAAGCGAAGTCCGGGGAGCTGTTTTTT.

The V gene is TRBV5-4, the J gene TRBJ1-5, with 8 nucleotides matching TRBD1. Trimming took 0 bases from V and 5 from J; bases not matched to a gene: 4. The CDR3 covers 15 residues. Germline CDR1 is SGHNT and CDR2 is YYREEE (reference sequence). The CDR3 loop reads CASSLAGGRDQPQHF. The DNA for the CDR3 is TGTGCCAGCAGCTTGGCAGGGGGCAGGGATCAGCCCCAGCATTTT. Based on the CDR3 plus reference TRBV5-4 and TRBJ1-5, the full variable domain is ETGVTQSPTHLIKTRGQQVTLRCSSQSGHNTVSWYQQALGQGPQFIFQYYREEENGRGNFPPRFSGLQFPNYSSELNVNALELDDSALYLCASSLAGGRDQPQHFGDGTRLSIL.

The rearrangement links TRBV19 to TRBJ2-7; possibly TRBD1 for D (6 bases). The CDR3 has 13 residues. In germline, CDR1 is LNHDA, CDR2 SQIVND (reference sequence). V was clipped by 4 bases and J by 6 bases, with 13 bases between them. The CDR3 region is CASSTRQAAEQYF. DNA of the CDR3: TGTGCCAGTAGTACCCGACAGGCGGCCGAGCAGTACTTC.

This clone was counted at least ten times. The CDR3 spells CASSPPGQGAGANVLTF. In DNA, the CDR3 is TGTGCCAGCAGCCCGCCGGGACAGGGGGCTGGGGCCAACGTCCTGACTTTC. The chain is built from TRBV7-2 and TRBJ2-6; 11 positions agree with TRBD1. Germline trimming cut 5 bases from V and 2 bases from J; bases unmatched to any gene: 5. This CDR3 region has 17 residues. Germline CDR1 is SGHTA and CDR2 is FQGNSA.

The chain carries TRBV10-3 and TRBJ1-2, with 7 bases lining up with TRBD1. V lost 2 bases to trimming and J lost 0 bases; unmatched junction nucleotides: 3. Germline lookup yields CDR1 ENHRY and CDR2 SYGVKD. The CDR3 is 15 amino acids. CDR3 coding DNA: TGTGCCATCAGTGAGACACAGGGGACTAACTATGGCTACACCTTC. Encoded protein: CAISETQGTNYGYTF.

This clone was seen a few times. The chain carries TRBV10-3 and TRBJ2-7; TRBD1 matches 7 bases. Germline CDR1 is ENHRY and CDR2 is SYGVKD. V shed 3 bases, J shed 2 bases, and the junction held 4 bases outside the gene matches. The CDR3 extends over 14 amino acids. CDR3 protein: CAISETGATYEQYF. CDR3 bases: TGTGCCATCAGTGAAACAGGGGCTACCTACGAGCAGTACTTC.

This clone came up a few times. This chain links TRBV5-1 with TRBJ2-7; the match to TRBD1 covers 8 bases. Trimming at V came to 4 bases and at J to 4 bases, leaving 7 bases not matched to a gene. Germline assignment: CDR1 SGHRS and CDR2 YFSETQ. The CDR3 sequence is 14 residues long. The CDR3 sequence is CASSPGTGSYEQYF. CDR3 DNA: TGCGCCAGCAGCCCCGGGACAGGTTCTTACGAGCAGTACTTC.

This clone has more than one count but fewer than ten. This chain links TRBV7-2 with TRBJ2-3; 10 nucleotides line up with TRBD1. The CDR3 is made up of 15 amino acids. J gave up 5 bases and V 5 bases, and 7 bases lay outside the gene matches. Germline CDR1 reads SGHTA; CDR2 reads FQGNSA. The CDR3 here is CASSVRTGGIDTQYF. The CDR3 nucleotides are TGTGCCAGCAGCGTCAGGACAGGGGGGATAGATACGCAGTATTTT.

The CDR3 loop reads CATTTGLNQPQHF. CDR3 nucleotides: TGTGCCACCACGACGGGACTCAATCAGCCCCAGCATTTT. This chain connects TRBV28 to TRBJ1-5, with a weak D call TRBD1 (5 bases). Germline loops: CDR1 MDHEN, CDR2 SYDVKM. Trimming took off 10 bases at V and 3 bases at J, with 13 bases between the two ends. The CDR3 length is 13 residues.

J is TRBJ1-2 and V is TRBV6-5; D gene uncertain. Germline V gene data show CDR1 as MNHEY and CDR2 as SVGAGI. V was pared by 5 bases and J by 4 bases, with 8 bases between. The CDR3 is 12 amino acids. The CDR3 here is CASSGTSYGYTF. The CDR3 bases are TGTGCCAGCAGTGGCACATCCTATGGCTACACCTTC.

V and J are TRBV4-3 and TRBJ2-7; unclear D gene. Germline CDR1 and CDR2: LGHNA and YSLEER. The CDR3 extends over 13 amino acids. V was pared by 0 bases and J by 4 bases, with 7 bases between. The CDR3 loop is CASSQETQYEQYF. Written as DNA, the CDR3 is TGCGCCAGCAGCCAAGAAACACAGTACGAGCAGTACTTC.

The genes are TRBV5-1 and TRBJ2-7; TRBD2 matches at 7 bases. This CDR3 has 16 residues. With V trimmed by 5 bases and J by 0 bases, 11 bases remained unmatched. The germline CDR1 and CDR2 sequences are SGHRS and YFSETQ. CDR3 amino acids: CASRVAPGGPSYEQYF. CDR3 DNA: TGCGCCAGCAGAGTAGCCCCGGGGGGTCCCTCCTACGAGCAGTACTTC.

The chain links TRBV10-3 to TRBJ2-7; TRBD1 matches at 10 bases. Germline CDR1 ENHRY, CDR2 SYGVKD. This CDR3 is 15 amino acids long. V lost 7 bases to trimming and J lost 2 bases; unmatched junction nucleotides: 8. The CDR3 bases are TGTGCCATCAACCAGCTCGGACAGGGGGCCTACGAGCAGTACTTC. This gives the protein CAINQLGQGAYEQYF.